Sequencing of this T cell receptor (beta chain) was carried out in a study of shared clonotypes between healthy human individuals. Whole-study findings and limits: Generation probabilities were higher for clonotypes shared across all four sorted-subset donors than for unshared ones. Clonotype sharing among the donors was expected to vary with sequencing depth.

The CDR3 has 15 amino acids. V shed 2 bases and J 3 bases; nucleotides not matched to a gene: 4. Germline CDR1 is SGHNT and CDR2 is YYREEE (reference sequence). The table came from immunoSEQ multiplex PCR; TCRdb's copy has only in-frame clones and leaves some out. Among a few million clones listed, approximately 94% were seen once. CD45RA+ naive and CD45RA-negative memory subsets were separated from CD4+ cells. Note on this clone: Its antigen is unknown.

Sequenced: naive CD4+ T cells sorted from blood. The subset: CD45RA+ positively selected. The chain carries TRBV5-4 and TRBJ1-4, with 7 bases matching TRBD1. The sequence came from a man aged 18 to 35 in good health. CDR3 nucleotides: TGTGCCAGCAGCTTACAGGGGTCGGCTAATGAAAAACTGTTTTTT. It yields the protein CASSLQGSANEKLFF.